These 27 T cell receptor beta chains came from one sample sequenced in a study of blood T cell repertoires in COVID-19. TCRdb's table, derived via immunoSEQ multiplex PCR, lists solely in-frame clones and lacks some. The table includes 470,000 or so clones, 80% to 90% detected once. Material for sequencing was peripheral blood. The receptor source for this set is a woman aged 25 to 45 with acute or convalescent COVID-19.

The chain couples TRBV9 to TRBJ1-6; D is uncertain. CDR1 is SGDLS and CDR2 is YYNGEE in the germline V gene. The CDR3 covers 14 residues. V was clipped by 0 bases and J by 7 bases, with 8 bases between them. CDR3 protein: CASSVVSENSPLHF. In nucleotides, the CDR3 is TGTGCCAGCAGCGTAGTTTCCGAGAATTCACCCCTCCACTTT.

This sequence joins TRBV7-2 and TRBJ2-5, with D perhaps TRBD2 (5 bases). V was cut by 0 bases and J by 1 base, with 9 bases left in between. The CDR3 totals 15 residues. Germline V gene lookup returns CDR1 SGHTA and CDR2 FQGNSA. The CDR3 spells CASSLAFLAQETQYF. CDR3 sequence (DNA): TGTGCCAGCAGCTTAGCGTTCCTAGCCCAAGAGACCCAGTACTTC.

The rearrangement joins TRBV28 to TRBJ1-6; no definite D call. Between the trimmed V and J ends, which lost 7 bases and 6 bases, there was a span of 10 bases. This CDR3 is built from 13 residues. Germline V CDR1 and CDR2: MDHEN, SYDVKM. The CDR3 DNA sequence: TGTGCCAGCAATTTTGCGGCTAATTCACCCCTCCACTTT. Protein: CASNFAANSPLHF.

This chain joins TRBV2 and TRBJ2-7, with TRBD2 as a possible D gene (6 bases). V was trimmed by 3 bases and J by 2 bases, leaving 17 bases between them. Germline lookup yields CDR1 SNHLY and CDR2 FYNNEI. CDR3 size: 16 residues. The CDR3 nucleotides read TGTGCCAGCAGTGATCCAGCGGGCCCCTCCACCTACGAGCAGTACTTC. Protein product: CASSDPAGPSTYEQYF.

This chain uses TRBV27 with TRBJ2-1; 9 nucleotides match TRBD1. CDR3 size: 16 residues. V shed 1 base, J shed 3 bases, and the junction held 4 bases outside the gene matches. Per germline, CDR1 MNHEY and CDR2 SMNVEV (reference sequence). The CDR3 DNA follows: TGTGCCAGCAGTTTATATGGACAGGGGTACTACAATGAGCAGTTCTTC. Its protein product is CASSLYGQGYYNEQFF.

The chain is built from TRBV6-5 and TRBJ1-2; 7 bases map to TRBD1. CDR1 and CDR2 (germline): MNHEY, SVGAGI. With V trimmed by 5 bases and J by 5 bases, 8 bases remained unmatched. The CDR3 loop spans 14 amino acids. CDR3: CASSQRQGNYGYTF. DNA for the CDR3: TGTGCCAGCAGTCAGCGACAGGGTAATTATGGCTACACCTTC.

With respect to this clone: The same CDR3 also results from other DNA sequences found in this sample. The gene calls are TRBV2 and TRBJ2-3; 7 nucleotides align to TRBD1. J lost 1 base, V lost 4 bases, and 2 bases had no gene match. Germline assignment: CDR1 SNHLY and CDR2 FYNNEI. CDR3 length equals 14 residues. CDR3 nucleotides: TGTGCCAGCAGTGTGGGGACAGGCACAGATACGCAGTATTTT. Protein product: CASSVGTGTDTQYF. Together with reference TRBV2 and TRBJ2-3, the CDR3 gives the full variable domain: EPEVTQTPSHQVTQMGQEVILRCVPISNHLYFYWYRQILGQKVEFLVSFYNNEISEKSEIFDDQFSVERPDGSNFTLKIRSTKLEDSAMYFCASSVGTGTDTQYFGPGTRLTVL.

The CDR3 loop reads CASSRDRGGYYGYTF. CDR3 DNA: TGTGCCAGCAGTCGTGACAGGGGCGGCTACTATGGCTACACCTTC. The chain couples TRBV28 to TRBJ1-2, with TRBD1 matching over 8 bases. CDR3 length equals 15 residues. V was clipped by 5 bases and J by 3 bases; unmatched bases: 8. The germline V gene encodes CDR1 MDHEN and CDR2 SYDVKM.

This chain uses TRBV10-2 with TRBJ2-3; 12 bases map to TRBD2. This CDR3 comprises 14 residues. The germline CDR1 and CDR2 sequences are WSHSY and SAAADI. With 7 bases clipped from V and 7 bases from J, the junction kept 6 bases outside the gene matches. The CDR3 DNA is TGCGCCAGCAAGACTAGCGGGGGTTCCCATACGCAGTATTTT. This translates into CASKTSGGSHTQYF.

This chain joins TRBV5-4 and TRBJ2-7; the D gene is possibly TRBD2 (6 bases). Germline assignment: CDR1 SGHNT and CDR2 YYREEE (reference sequence). This CDR3 contains 17 residues. V lost 2 bases and J 5 bases, leaving 23 bases between the germline ends. The CDR3 is CASSFGGYSGSPHEQYF. The DNA of the CDR3 is TGTGCCAGCAGCTTCGGAGGATATAGCGGATCTCCCCACGAGCAGTACTTC.

This rearrangement joins TRBV6-5 to TRBJ1-4; D gene uncertain. The CDR3 has 12 amino acids. Germline assignment: CDR1 MNHEY and CDR2 SVGAGI. V was clipped by 6 bases and J by 6 bases, with 8 bases between them. CDR3 loop: CASSDIDEKLFF. CDR3 nucleotides: TGTGCCAGCAGCGACATCGATGAAAAACTGTTTTTT.

The chain employs TRBV28 and TRBJ2-3; tentative D call: TRBD1 (6 bases). The V and J ends lost 5 bases and 2 bases respectively, with 14 bases between them. CDR1 MDHEN and CDR2 SYDVKM come from the germline V gene. The CDR3 loop spans 15 amino acids. This CDR3 reads CASSTFGGPTDTQYF. DNA of the CDR3: TGTGCCAGCAGTACGTTTGGGGGCCCCACAGATACGCAGTATTTT.

The rearrangement joins TRBV28 to TRBJ2-7; tentatively, D is TRBD1 (6 bases). The ends were cut back, 6 bases at V and 4 bases at J, with 16 bases in the middle. CDR1 and CDR2 (germline): MDHEN, SYDVKM. The CDR3 runs 14 residues. CDR3 region: CASSPARGAYEQYF. The CDR3 nucleotides are TGTGCCAGCAGCCCCGCCAGGGGCGCTTACGAGCAGTACTTC. Together with reference TRBV28 and TRBJ2-7, the CDR3 gives the full variable domain: DVKVTQSSRYLVKRTGEKVFLECVQDMDHENMFWYRQDPGLGLRLIYFSYDVKMKEKGDIPEGYSVSREKKERFSLILESASTNQTSMYLCASSPARGAYEQYFGPGTRLTVT.

This clone was detected once. This chain connects TRBV20-1 to TRBJ2-7; no firm D call. Per germline, CDR1 DFQATT and CDR2 SNEGSKA (reference sequence). The V and J ends lost 3 bases and 2 bases respectively, with 14 bases between them. The CDR3 is 14 residues long. The CDR3 protein is CSASLRYPAYEQYF. CDR3 nucleotide sequence: TGCAGTGCTAGTTTACGGTATCCCGCCTACGAGCAGTACTTC.

The CDR3 loop reads CASCRQGSAVDTQYF. Written as DNA, the CDR3 is TGTGCCAGCTGTAGACAGGGATCAGCGGTAGATACGCAGTATTTT. The gene calls are TRBV2 and TRBJ2-3; 7 bases agree with TRBD1. CDR1 is SNHLY and CDR2 is FYNNEI in the germline V gene. After removal of 8 bases from V and 5 bases from J, the junction contained 13 bases not matched to a gene. The CDR3 runs 15 residues.

Here the CDR3 reads CASREDRAAGELFF. The CDR3 nucleotides read TGTGCCAGCAGAGAGGACAGGGCTGCCGGGGAGCTGTTTTTT. The chain employs TRBV6-5 and TRBJ2-2; TRBD1 matches 8 bases. The CDR3 has 14 residues. After removal of 6 bases from V and 6 bases from J, the junction contained 6 bases not matched to a gene. CDR1 MNHEY and CDR2 SVGAGI come from the germline V gene.

The V gene is TRBV6-5, the J gene TRBJ2-7; 10 bases fit TRBD1. Germline V gene sequence: CDR1 MNHEY, CDR2 SVGAGI. CDR3 length equals 15 residues. Trimming cost V 10 bases and J 5 bases; bases outside gene matches: 14. In DNA form, the CDR3 reads TGTGCCACCACCCCCCAGACAGGGGGCTTCGACGAGCAGTACTTC. Translated: CATTPQTGGFDEQYF.

With respect to this clone: Compared with germline, one end of the junction differs, possibly owing to a read error. At the DNA level, this CDR3 is encoded by other sequences in the same sample as well. V is TRBV4-1 and J is TRBJ2-2; 9 bases match TRBD1. The CDR3 runs 15 residues. The germline V gene encodes CDR1 MGHRA and CDR2 YSYEKL. The CDR3 region has the DNA TGCGCCAGTAGCCAGGACAGGGGTTCCATAGGGGAGCTGTTTTTT. This translates into CASSQDRGSIGELFF.

The chain is built from TRBV6-1 and TRBJ1-2; 9 nucleotides agree with TRBD1. J lost 2 bases, V lost 3 bases, and 16 bases had no gene match. Germline CDR1 reads MNHNS; CDR2 reads SASEGT. The CDR3 length is 19 residues. CDR3 in DNA: TGTGCCAGCAGTGAGTTTTCGACAGGGGGGGTCCTTGGGAACTATGGCTACACCTTC. The encoded protein is CASSEFSTGGVLGNYGYTF.

This clone was seen more than once but under ten times. This chain joins TRBV29-1 and TRBJ2-2; 8 bases fit TRBD1. V gave up 8 bases and J gave up 7 bases; unmatched junction bases: 12. From germline, CDR1 is SQVTM and CDR2 ANQGSEA. This CDR3 is built from 14 residues. For the CDR3, the DNA is TGCAGCTTCAACCATGGGACAGGCCTCGGGGAGCTGTTTTTT. It encodes CSFNHGTGLGELFF.

This clone came up once. The chain links TRBV27 to TRBJ2-7, with D hard to call. The germline gives CDR1 MNHEY, CDR2 SMNVEV (reference sequence). The CDR3 length is 11 residues. Trimming stripped 4 bases from V and 3 bases from J, with 4 bases between. CDR3 bases: TGTGCCAGCAGTTCCAACTACGAGCAGTACTTC. Translating it yields CASSSNYEQYF.

V usage is TRBV7-9 and J usage is TRBJ1-6, with TRBD1 as a possible D gene (6 bases). CDR3 size: 14 residues. The V gene's germline CDR1 is SEHNR and CDR2 FQNEAQ (reference sequence). Trimming shortened V by 5 bases and J by 7 bases, and 12 bases separated the two germline ends. DNA for the CDR3: TGTGCCAGCAGCCGGGACACGGGGAATTCACCCCTCCACTTT. Amino acid sequence: CASSRDTGNSPLHF.

The chain carries TRBV4-1 and TRBJ1-2; TRBD1 is a possible D gene (6 bases). V lost 4 bases, J lost 4 bases, and 10 bases lay in between. This CDR3 is 13 amino acids long. Germline V CDR1 and CDR2: MGHRA, YSYEKL. The CDR3 DNA is TGCGCCAGCAGCCCCAGGGGAGCCTATGGCTACACCTTC. Its protein product is CASSPRGAYGYTF.

The chain carries TRBV18 and TRBJ2-5; D is possibly TRBD1 (5 bases). CDR1 and CDR2 (germline): KGHSH, LQKENI. Between the trimmed V and J ends, which lost 0 bases and 4 bases, there was a span of 9 bases. The CDR3 totals 14 residues. CDR3 region: CASSPPGHVETQYF. In DNA, the CDR3 is TGTGCCAGCTCACCACCGGGGCATGTAGAGACCCAGTACTTC.

The chain couples TRBV24-1 to TRBJ2-3, with TRBD1 identical over 7 bases. The CDR3 runs to 17 residues. V shed 1 base, J shed 0 bases, and the junction held 6 bases outside the gene matches. From germline, CDR1 is KGHDR and CDR2 SFDVKD. CDR3 nucleotide sequence: TGTGCCACCAGTGATTTTTTCGGGACAGCAAGCACAGATACGCAGTATTTT. It yields the protein CATSDFFGTASTDTQYF.

The chain couples TRBV4-1 to TRBJ2-7, with D unclear. Germline V gives CDR1 MGHRA, CDR2 YSYEKL. The CDR3 spans 14 residues. Trimming took 2 bases from V and 6 from J, leaving 14 bases between them. CDR3 nucleotides: TGCGCCAGCAGCCAATCCTCGTACAGCACCGAGCAGTACTTC. It specifies CASSQSSYSTEQYF.

V gene TRBV24-1 combines with J gene TRBJ2-5; 7 nucleotides match TRBD1. Germline V CDR1 and CDR2: KGHDR, SFDVKD. The V segment lost 9 bases and the J segment 2 bases; nucleotides outside the gene matches: 2. This CDR3 spans 12 amino acids. The CDR3, as DNA: TGTGCCACCCGGGGACAGCAAGAGACCCAGTACTTC. The encoded protein is CATRGQQETQYF.